This T cell receptor (beta chain) was retrieved from a study of T cell repertoires in cytomegalovirus infection. Turning to this clonotype: Its target is not known.

TCRdb re-derived calls from the reads in MiXCR, one entry per CDR3 protein. The sample consists of a few hundred thousand distinct CDR3 sequences, 30% to 40% of them appearing once. There are 15 residues in the CDR3. The germline V and J ends were trimmed by 3 bases and 1 base, with 13 bases remaining between them. This chain links TRBV12-3 or TRBV12-4 with TRBJ2-7, with no clear D. The TCR sequence derives from a human donor in good health (CMV status not recorded). Some clones in this sample may be carry-over from other donors' samples. The sample here was cultured PBMCs, taken from culture after CMV antigen stimulation. The CDR3 spells CASSFSTDRSYEQYF. As DNA, the CDR3 is TGTGCCAGCAGTTTCTCGACCGACCGGTCCTACGAGCAGTACTTC.